One and the same sample provided the 29 T cell receptor beta chains below, sequenced in a study of T cell responses to AZD1222 COVID-19 vaccine. Profiling relied on immunoSEQ multiplex PCR, and the TCRdb table lists in-frame clones only, not all of them. Of about 93,000 clones listed, 80% to 90% are singletons. This specimen consisted of peripheral blood, obtained 28 days after the second AZD1222 dose. The origin of the receptors is an adult who received the AZD1222 COVID-19 vaccine.

V and J are TRBV6-5 and TRBJ1-2, with 7 nucleotides matching TRBD1. The CDR3 runs to 14 residues. Trimming cost V 5 bases and J 0 bases; bases outside gene matches: 3. The germline V gene encodes CDR1 MNHEY and CDR2 SVGAGI. This chain's CDR3 is CASSRDSPNYGYTF. CDR3 coding DNA: TGTGCCAGCAGTCGGGACAGTCCTAACTATGGCTACACCTTC.

The sample holds a few counts of this clone. The chain is built from TRBV18 and TRBJ2-7; unclear D gene. This CDR3 spans 14 amino acids. Trimming removed 3 bases at V and 0 bases at J, with 9 bases between. CDR1 is KGHSH and CDR2 is LQKENI in the germline V gene. The CDR3: CASSPAGTSYEQYF. CDR3 DNA: TGTGCCAGCTCACCGGCAGGTACCTCCTACGAGCAGTACTTC.

The chain has TRBV9 and TRBJ2-1; D perhaps matches TRBD1 (5 bases). Germline loops: CDR1 SGDLS, CDR2 YYNGEE. Trimming cost V 1 base and J 0 bases, with 11 bases left between them. The CDR3 sequence is 16 residues long. The DNA for the CDR3 is TGTGCCAGCAGCGTAACAGGTTCCAACTCCTACAATGAGCAGTTCTTC. This codes for CASSVTGSNSYNEQFF.

J is TRBJ2-5 and V is TRBV3-1 (or the pseudogene TRBV3-2), with TRBD2 matching over 12 bases. With 7 bases clipped from V and 5 bases from J, the junction kept 11 bases outside the gene matches. Germline V lookup: CDR1 LGHDT, CDR2 YNNKEL (reference sequence). The CDR3 consists of 16 residues. The CDR3: CASTVFGTSGFETQYF. CDR3 DNA sequence: TGTGCCAGCACCGTTTTCGGGACTAGCGGGTTTGAGACCCAGTACTTC.

The genes are TRBV9 and TRBJ2-7; TRBD1 aligns across 8 bases. The CDR3 consists of 15 residues. Germline trimming cut 0 bases from V and 2 bases from J; bases unmatched to any gene: 4. CDR1 is SGDLS, CDR2 YYNGEE, per germline. The CDR3 bases are TGTGCCAGCAGCGTAGGGGGGACAGGACCCTACGAGCAGTACTTC. Translation: CASSVGGTGPYEQYF.

There are a few counts of this clone. The chain joins TRBV19 to TRBJ1-2, with 12 bases lining up with TRBD1. After removal of 4 bases from V and 4 bases from J, the junction contained 7 bases not matched to a gene. Germline CDR1 reads LNHDA; CDR2 reads SQIVND (reference sequence). The CDR3 runs to 16 residues. CDR3 loop: CASSRGQGAWIYGYTF. The CDR3 DNA reads TGTGCCAGTAGTAGGGGACAGGGGGCTTGGATCTATGGCTACACCTTC.

This chain connects TRBV7-9 to TRBJ1-4; tentatively, D is TRBD1 (5 bases). The CDR3 has 14 residues. Trimming stripped 3 bases from V and 4 bases from J, with 9 bases between. Germline assignment: CDR1 SEHNR and CDR2 FQNEAQ (reference sequence). The CDR3: CASSFGTVNEKLFF. The DNA for the CDR3 is TGTGCCAGCAGCTTTGGGACGGTTAATGAAAAACTGTTTTTT.

V and J are TRBV6-6 and TRBJ1-6, with a possible D match to TRBD1 (6 bases). Germline V lookup: CDR1 MNHNY, CDR2 SVGAGI (reference sequence). The CDR3 length is 13 residues. Trimming removed 3 bases from V and 9 bases from J, with 9 bases in between. CDR3 loop: CASSYGRGSPLHF. CDR3 bases: TGTGCCAGCAGTTATGGCAGGGGTTCACCCCTCCACTTT.

The CDR3 here is CASSTRLAGGPFEQYF. CDR3 bases: TGCGCCAGCAGCACCAGGCTAGCGGGAGGGCCGTTTGAGCAGTACTTC. V and J are TRBV5-1 and TRBJ2-7; 12 nucleotides line up with TRBD2. Trimming removed 4 bases from V and 7 bases from J; junction bases left unmatched: 12. CDR1 SGHRS and CDR2 YFSETQ come from the germline V gene. The CDR3 spans 16 residues.

This rearrangement joins TRBV15 to TRBJ1-1; 8 bases are a match to TRBD1. This CDR3 is 14 amino acids long. V shed 4 bases and J 7 bases; nucleotides not matched to a gene: 8. The germline gives CDR1 LNHNV, CDR2 YYDKDF (reference sequence). The CDR3 bases are TGTGCCACCAGCATCGGACAGGGCCGTAGTGAAGCTTTCTTT. Its translation: CATSIGQGRSEAFF.

Comments on this clone: Other DNA sequences of this sample code for an identical CDR3. The rearrangement links TRBV29-1 to TRBJ1-1; no clear D. The CDR3 is 10 amino acids. Trimming removed 6 bases from V and 1 base from J, with 3 bases in between. Germline V gene sequence: CDR1 SQVTM, CDR2 ANQGSEA. CDR3 DNA: TGCAGCGTACAGAACACTGAAGCTTTCTTT. Its protein product is CSVQNTEAFF. The whole variable domain, filled in from reference TRBV29-1 and TRBJ1-1, reads SAVISQKPSRDICQRGTSLTIQCQVDSQVTMMFWYRQQPGQSLTLIATANQGSEATYESGFVIDKFPISRPNLTFSTLTVSNMSPEDSSIYLCSVQNTEAFFGQGTRLTVV.

V usage is TRBV28 and J usage is TRBJ2-1; possible D gene TRBD2, 6 bases. CDR1 is MDHEN and CDR2 is SYDVKM in the germline V gene. The CDR3 runs to 15 residues. V shed 8 bases and J shed 6 bases, with 20 bases lying between them. The CDR3 DNA is TGTGCCAGCGGGGAGGTCCAGCGGGCCCTCAATGAGCAGTTCTTC. Translation: CASGEVQRALNEQFF.

CDR3 sequence (DNA): TGCGCCAGCAGCCAAGATCTTGGTTCTGCCGACGAGCAGTACTTC. The encoded protein is CASSQDLGSADEQYF. The gene calls are TRBV4-3 and TRBJ2-7; the D is unclear. The CDR3 is made up of 15 amino acids. V lost 0 bases, J lost 5 bases, and 14 bases lay in between. CDR1 is LGHNA and CDR2 is YSLEER in the germline V gene.

The chain joins TRBV18 to TRBJ2-2, with D possibly TRBD1 on 6 matching bases. V dropped 6 bases and J dropped 3 bases, with 14 bases sitting between them. CDR3 length: 15 residues. Germline V gives CDR1 KGHSH, CDR2 LQKENI. CDR3 amino acids: CASSYRVGDTGELFF. In DNA form, the CDR3 reads TGTGCCAGCTCTTACAGGGTCGGCGACACCGGGGAGCTGTTTTTT.

This clone occurred once. The V and J genes are TRBV5-1 and TRBJ2-7; D tentatively reads TRBD1 or TRBD2 (5 bases each). There are 14 residues in the CDR3. Trimming pared 5 bases from V and 2 bases from J, leaving 14 bases between. CDR1 is SGHRS, CDR2 YFSETQ, per germline. CDR3 region: CASRPYSGPYEQYF. The CDR3 DNA follows: TGCGCCAGCAGACCATACTCGGGACCCTACGAGCAGTACTTC.

The chain has TRBV27 and TRBJ2-5; D is undetermined. The V end was cut by 2 bases, the J end by 2 bases, with 6 bases between. Germline CDR1 and CDR2: MNHEY and SMNVEV (reference sequence). The CDR3 totals 13 residues. This CDR3 reads CASSLRQQETQYF. The DNA for the CDR3 is TGTGCCAGCAGTTTACGGCAGCAAGAGACCCAGTACTTC.

Only one count was recorded for this clone. This sequence joins TRBV5-4 and TRBJ1-1; 9 nucleotides match TRBD1. V lost 2 bases to trimming and J lost 5 bases; unmatched junction nucleotides: 1. CDR1 and CDR2 (germline): SGHNT, YYREEE (reference sequence). The CDR3 loop spans 13 amino acids. The CDR3 region is CASSFGTGTEAFF. The CDR3 DNA sequence: TGTGCCAGCAGCTTCGGGACAGGGACTGAAGCTTTCTTT.

V and J are TRBV4-2 and TRBJ2-1; TRBD1 is a possible D gene (6 bases). CDR1 and CDR2 from the germline V gene are LGHNA and YNFKEQ. The CDR3 loop spans 19 amino acids. V lost 7 bases, J lost 2 bases, and 27 bases lay in between. CDR3: CASKRGYSPQANTYNEQFF. Written as DNA, the CDR3 is TGTGCCAGCAAGAGGGGGTATAGCCCGCAAGCAAACACCTACAATGAGCAGTTCTTC.

The chain couples TRBV5-3 to TRBJ1-5, with D perhaps matching TRBD1 (5 bases). TRBV5-3 is given ORF status, its function remaining uncertain. V dropped 6 bases and J dropped 2 bases, with 27 bases sitting between them. The length of the CDR3 is 19 residues. The CDR3 protein is CARTRSGCLPGRCNQPQHF. Here the CDR3 DNA reads TGTGCCAGAACTAGGAGCGGTTGTCTCCCGGGACGATGCAATCAGCCCCAGCATTTT.

This clone was found once. V usage is TRBV2 and J usage is TRBJ1-5; D remains unclear. Germline V CDR1 and CDR2: SNHLY, FYNNEI. This CDR3 comprises 14 residues. The germline V and J ends were trimmed by 4 bases and 4 bases, with 11 bases remaining between them. CDR3 coding DNA: TGTGCCAGCAGTGCGGTCGGCGGAAATCAGCCCCAGCATTTT. It specifies CASSAVGGNQPQHF.

The chain employs TRBV19 and TRBJ2-5; D is ambiguous. Germline V gene data show CDR1 as LNHDA and CDR2 as SQIVND (reference sequence). The CDR3 runs to 13 residues. Trimming stripped 1 base from V and 7 bases from J, with 10 bases between. CDR3: CASSIALPRTQYF. The DNA for the CDR3 is TGTGCCAGTAGTATAGCCCTCCCTCGGACCCAGTACTTC.

The CDR3 DNA is TGCAGCGTTGAAGGGCAGAGCTATGGCTACACCTTC. Encoded protein: CSVEGQSYGYTF. The chain combines TRBV29-1 with TRBJ1-2; D is unresolved. From germline, CDR1 is SQVTM and CDR2 ANQGSEA. The ends were cut back, 1 base at V and 4 bases at J, with 7 bases in the middle. The CDR3 has 12 amino acids.

This chain connects TRBV18 to TRBJ1-2; 8 nucleotides agree with TRBD1. CDR3 length: 16 amino acids. CDR1 is KGHSH and CDR2 is LQKENI in the germline V gene. The junction had 9 bases not matched to a gene; V was cut back by 3 bases and J by 3 bases. CDR3 bases: TGTGCCAGCTCACCGGTTCGGACAGGGTTGGACTATGGCTACACCTTC. Translated: CASSPVRTGLDYGYTF. Based on the CDR3 plus reference TRBV18 and TRBJ1-2, the full variable domain is NAGVMQNPRHLVRRRGQEARLRCSPMKGHSHVYWYRQLPEEGLKFMVYLQKENIIDESGMPKERFSAEFPKEGPSILRIQQVVRGDSAAYFCASSPVRTGLDYGYTFGSGTRLTVV.

This clone was detected once. The rearrangement links TRBV2 to TRBJ2-3; D is ambiguous. CDR3 length: 14 amino acids. CDR1 is SNHLY and CDR2 is FYNNEI in the germline V gene. Trimming cost V 3 bases and J 2 bases, with 9 bases left between them. CDR3 nucleotide sequence: TGTGCCAGCAGTGAGTGGTGGGACACAGATACGCAGTATTTT. Translating it yields CASSEWWDTDTQYF. The variable domain in full, with the rest retrieved from reference TRBV2 and TRBJ2-3, is EPEVTQTPSHQVTQMGQEVILRCVPISNHLYFYWYRQILGQKVEFLVSFYNNEISEKSEIFDDQFSVERPDGSNFTLKIRSTKLEDSAMYFCASSEWWDTDTQYFGPGTRLTVL.

The rearrangement links TRBV29-1 to TRBJ1-1; TRBD1 might be the D (5 bases). The CDR3 covers 12 residues. V dropped 4 bases and J dropped 8 bases, with 14 bases sitting between them. Germline lookup yields CDR1 SQVTM and CDR2 ANQGSEA. DNA for the CDR3: TGCAGCGTTGGGGGACGGGCAACCGAAGCTTTCTTT. Translation gives CSVGGRATEAFF.

This chain joins TRBV2 and TRBJ1-2; TRBD1 matches 7 bases. With 6 bases clipped from V and 6 bases from J, the junction kept 4 bases outside the gene matches. The germline V gene encodes CDR1 SNHLY and CDR2 FYNNEI. The CDR3 loop spans 12 amino acids. The DNA of the CDR3 is TGTGCCAGCAGAAGGGACAGCAATGGCTACACCTTC. Its protein product is CASRRDSNGYTF.

This chain uses TRBV5-4 with TRBJ2-2; unclear D gene. Germline lookup yields CDR1 SGHNT and CDR2 YYREEE (reference sequence). There are 11 residues in the CDR3. The V gene lost 2 bases and the J gene lost 4 bases, with 0 bases spanning the gap. The DNA for the CDR3 is TGTGCCAGCAGCTTCACCGGGGAGCTGTTTTTT. Protein sequence: CASSFTGELFF.

The CDR3 here is CASSLVPAPLNTEAFF. The CDR3 DNA reads TGCGCCAGCAGCTTGGTCCCTGCCCCCCTGAACACTGAAGCTTTCTTT. The chain uses TRBV5-1 and TRBJ1-1; D gene unclear. V lost 0 bases and J lost 0, with 12 bases in between. Germline V gene lookup returns CDR1 SGHRS and CDR2 YFSETQ. This CDR3 region has 16 residues.

V gene TRBV18 combines with J gene TRBJ2-7, with D possibly TRBD1 on 6 matching bases. This CDR3 is built from 13 residues. V was pared by 3 bases and J by 6 bases, with 12 bases between. Per the germline V gene, CDR1 is KGHSH and CDR2 is LQKENI. The chain's CDR3 is CASSPEQGGEQYF. CDR3 nucleotides: TGTGCCAGCTCACCGGAACAAGGGGGCGAGCAGTACTTC.